These 25 T cell receptor beta chains share one sample of origin, sequenced in a study of blood T cell repertoires in COVID-19. Sequencing used immunoSEQ multiplex PCR; TCRdb keeps in-frame clones, though not all of them. The sample carries roughly 200,000 clones, around nine tenths recorded once. The sample comprised peripheral blood. The receptors come from a woman between 18 and 30 years old who had recovered from COVID-19.

The chain joins TRBV18 to TRBJ1-2; 10 bases fit TRBD1. Looked up from germline, CDR1 is KGHSH and CDR2 is LQKENI. The CDR3 sequence is 15 residues long. The V and J ends lost 5 bases and 3 bases, in that order; junction bases with no gene match: 6. The CDR3 nucleotides are TGTGCCAGCTCATTGACAGGGGGCAGGGACTATGGCTACACCTTC. Residues: CASSLTGGRDYGYTF.

This chain joins TRBV15 and TRBJ2-7; 10 bases are a match to TRBD1. The CDR3 has 15 amino acids. Per the germline V gene, CDR1 is LNHNV and CDR2 is YYDKDF (reference sequence). Trimming at V came to 4 bases and at J to 4 bases, leaving 7 bases not matched to a gene. The CDR3 here is CATSKHRQGAYEQYV. The CDR3 DNA is TGTGCCACCAGCAAACATAGACAGGGGGCTTACGAGCAGTACGTC.

This chain connects TRBV5-5 to TRBJ2-2; D not resolved. Trimming left V 1 base short and J 6 bases short, with 10 bases between. Germline loops: CDR1 SGHKS, CDR2 YYEKEE (reference sequence). The CDR3 spans 14 residues. The CDR3, as DNA: TGTGCCAGCAGCTTGCACGGCGGATCCGGGGAGCTGTTTTTT. This gives the protein CASSLHGGSGELFF.

V usage is TRBV2 and J usage is TRBJ1-5; TRBD1 is a possible D gene (6 bases). Trimming left V 6 bases short and J 0 bases short, with 18 bases between. In germline, CDR1 is SNHLY, CDR2 FYNNEI. The CDR3 runs to 17 residues. CDR3 DNA: TGTGCCAGCAGGGGAGGGGGTGCGGGGTATAGCAATCAGCCCCAGCATTTT. Protein product: CASRGGGAGYSNQPQHF.

The CDR3 nucleotides read TGTGCCAGCAGGGGGGACAGGGGGCGCGTAAAGCATACAGATACGCAGTATTTT. As protein: CASRGDRGRVKHTDTQYF. The chain joins TRBV2 to TRBJ2-3; TRBD1 agrees at 12 bases. Germline values: CDR1 SNHLY, CDR2 FYNNEI. V was pared by 6 bases and J by 3 bases, with 13 bases of the junction left unmatched. CDR3 length equals 18 residues.

The genes are TRBV6-5 and TRBJ2-6, with D unresolved. This CDR3 comprises 13 residues. Germline V gives CDR1 MNHEY, CDR2 SVGAGI. V was pared by 6 bases and J by 2 bases, with 5 bases between. For the CDR3, the DNA is TGTGCCAGCAGGGCTCCTGGGGCCAACGTCCTGACTTTC. It specifies CASRAPGANVLTF.

The genes are TRBV4-3 and TRBJ1-1, with no clear D. Trimming took 3 bases from V and 2 from J, leaving 13 bases between them. The CDR3 covers 15 residues. The germline gives CDR1 LGHNA, CDR2 YSLEER. CDR3 sequence reads: CASSQSVGANTEAFF. The CDR3 DNA follows: TGCGCCAGCAGCCAGAGCGTCGGAGCAAACACTGAAGCTTTCTTT.

V and J are TRBV7-9 and TRBJ1-6; the match to TRBD1 covers 7 bases. CDR3 length equals 16 residues. V was pared by 8 bases and J by 8 bases, with 15 bases of the junction left unmatched. CDR1 is SEHNR and CDR2 is FQNEAQ in the germline V gene (reference sequence). The CDR3 loop is CASSPLGRGDYSPLHF. The CDR3 nucleotides are TGTGCCAGCTCCCCGCTTGGCAGGGGGGATTATTCACCCCTCCACTTT.

The rearrangement links TRBV15 to TRBJ1-4, with 7 bases identical to TRBD1. Germline V lookup: CDR1 LNHNV, CDR2 YYDKDF (reference sequence). The CDR3 is made up of 15 amino acids. V dropped 1 base and J dropped 2; count of bases not matched to a gene: 1. Here the CDR3 reads CATSRGQGTNEKLFF. The CDR3 DNA reads TGTGCCACCAGCAGAGGACAGGGCACTAATGAAAAACTGTTTTTT.

This clone has just one count. The V call is TRBV5-1, the J call TRBJ2-1; the D gene is possibly TRBD2 (6 bases). The V and J ends lost 1 base and 2 bases respectively, with 10 bases between them. The germline gives CDR1 SGHRS, CDR2 YFSETQ. CDR3 size: 15 residues. This CDR3 is CASSLKRAAYNEQFF. The CDR3 region has the DNA TGCGCCAGCAGCTTGAAGCGGGCAGCCTACAATGAGCAGTTCTTC.

This chain uses TRBV7-2 with TRBJ1-5; TRBD1 matches 8 bases. With V trimmed by 5 bases and J by 1 base, 4 bases remained unmatched. CDR3 size: 15 residues. CDR1 SGHTA and CDR2 FQGNSA come from the germline V gene. Here the CDR3 DNA reads TGTGCCAGCAGCCGCCGGGACAGGAGCAATCAGCCCCAGCATTTT. Translated, it gives CASSRRDRSNQPQHF.

The chain recombines TRBV5-4 with TRBJ2-1; D is possibly TRBD1 (6 bases). The germline V gene has CDR1 SGHNT and CDR2 YYREEE (reference sequence). This CDR3 comprises 17 residues. V dropped 1 base and J dropped 9 bases, with 23 bases sitting between them. CDR3 sequence reads: CASSLRAGAAVMGEQFF. In nucleotides, the CDR3 is TGTGCCAGCAGCTTGAGAGCAGGGGCCGCCGTGATGGGTGAGCAGTTCTTC. Filled out from reference TRBV5-4 and TRBJ2-1, the complete variable domain reads ETGVTQSPTHLIKTRGQQVTLRCSSQSGHNTVSWYQQALGQGPQFIFQYYREEENGRGNFPPRFSGLQFPNYSSELNVNALELDDSALYLCASSLRAGAAVMGEQFFGPGTRLTVL.

This clone has only one observation. V and J are TRBV25-1 and TRBJ2-1; 11 nucleotides agree with TRBD2. The CDR3 totals 15 residues. Trimming removed 6 bases from V and 5 bases from J; junction bases left unmatched: 6. CDR1 is MGHDK, CDR2 SYGVNS, per germline. The CDR3 DNA is TGTGCCAGCAGCCTAGCGGGAGGAGGGAACAATGAGCAGTTCTTC. The encoded protein is CASSLAGGGNNEQFF.

The table lists this clone with a few counts. The chain is built from TRBV19 and TRBJ2-2, with D hard to call. The V gene's germline CDR1 is LNHDA and CDR2 SQIVND (reference sequence). The CDR3 is 14 amino acids. The V end lost 5 bases, the J end lost 0 bases, and 7 bases lay between the germline ends. The CDR3 loop is CASSSIPNTGELFF. CDR3 bases: TGTGCCAGTAGTTCAATCCCGAACACCGGGGAGCTGTTTTTT.

The rearrangement joins TRBV5-1 to TRBJ1-1, with D uncertain. The CDR3 length is 15 residues. Germline values: CDR1 SGHRS, CDR2 YFSETQ. The V and J ends lost 1 base and 1 base respectively, with 11 bases between them. Here the CDR3 reads CASSLYPGPNTEAFF. CDR3 coding DNA: TGCGCCAGCAGCTTGTACCCGGGTCCGAACACTGAAGCTTTCTTT.

The chain employs TRBV30 and TRBJ2-2; 7 nucleotides align to TRBD1. V shed 0 bases and J 5 bases; nucleotides not matched to a gene: 3. The V gene's germline CDR1 is GTSNPN and CDR2 SVGIG (reference sequence). This CDR3 spans 14 amino acids. Here the CDR3 DNA reads TGTGCCTGGAGTGTATCAGGGGGTACCGGGGAGCTGTTTTTT. This encodes CAWSVSGGTGELFF. Using reference TRBV30 and TRBJ2-2 for the parts outside the CDR3, the full variable domain is SQTIHQWPATLVQPVGSPLSLECTVEGTSNPNLYWYRQAAGRGLQLLFYSVGIGQISSEVPQNLSASRPQDRQFILSSKKLLLSDSGFYLCAWSVSGGTGELFFGEGSRLTVL.

In this sample, this clone turned up many times. This chain joins TRBV6-1 and TRBJ2-2; 9 bases line up with TRBD1. CDR3 length: 16 residues. V was clipped by 4 bases and J by 5 bases; unmatched bases: 8. From germline, CDR1 is MNHNS and CDR2 SASEGT. Here the CDR3 DNA reads TGTGCCAGCAGTGTCGAGACAGGGGGAGGAACCGGGGAGCTGTTTTTT. This sequence encodes CASSVETGGGTGELFF.

The rearrangement uses TRBV3-1 (or the pseudogene TRBV3-2) and TRBJ1-3; possible D gene TRBD1, 6 bases. Germline CDR1 LGHDT, CDR2 YNNKEL (reference sequence). This CDR3 comprises 15 residues. V was clipped by 4 bases and J by 5 bases, with 15 bases between them. This CDR3 reads CASSPTGNLRNTIYF. CDR3 sequence (DNA): TGTGCCAGCAGCCCGACAGGAAATTTACGAAACACCATATATTTT.

The V and J genes are TRBV9 and TRBJ2-1; D gene uncertain. Trimming left V 0 bases short and J 9 bases short, with 10 bases between. Germline V gene data show CDR1 as SGDLS and CDR2 as YYNGEE. This CDR3 has 13 residues. The CDR3 region has the DNA TGTGCCAGCAGCGTAGCTCCAGAGGTTGAGCAGTTCTTC. Translation: CASSVAPEVEQFF.

The genes are TRBV6-1 and TRBJ2-4; D possibly corresponds to TRBD2 (5 bases). CDR1 is MNHNS, CDR2 SASEGT, per germline. This CDR3 has 16 amino acids. Trimming took off 3 bases at V and 0 bases at J, with 12 bases between the two ends. CDR3 in amino acids: CASSDPGGLAKNIQYF. The CDR3 nucleotides are TGTGCCAGCAGTGACCCAGGAGGACTAGCCAAAAACATTCAGTACTTC.

V and J are TRBV27 and TRBJ2-7; D call uncertain. CDR3 length equals 13 residues. Trimming took off 1 base at V and 3 bases at J, with 7 bases between the two ends. Germline-derived CDR1 and CDR2 are MNHEY and SMNVEV (reference sequence). The CDR3 loop reads CASSLLGGYEQYV. The CDR3, as DNA: TGTGCCAGCAGTTTATTAGGCGGCTACGAGCAGTACGTC.

This clone was seen a few times. The gene calls are TRBV4-3 and TRBJ1-1; D not certain. V was pared by 0 bases and J by 2 bases, with 7 bases between. The germline V gene has CDR1 LGHNA and CDR2 YSLEER. The CDR3 is made up of 14 amino acids. CDR3 coding DNA: TGCGCCAGCAGCCAAGATCCGAGAAACACTGAAGCTTTCTTT. This gives the protein CASSQDPRNTEAFF.

The chain employs TRBV2 and TRBJ1-6, with D possibly TRBD1 on 6 matching bases. The CDR3 is made up of 11 amino acids. CDR1 and CDR2 from the germline V gene are SNHLY and FYNNEI. Trimming took 6 bases from V and 18 from J, leaving 15 bases between them. Written as DNA, the CDR3 is TGTGCCAGCAGCCCCCGGGACACCCCCCACTTT. It encodes CASSPRDTPHF.

In the case of this clone: Other DNA sequences from this sample encode an identical CDR3 as well. The rearrangement uses TRBV5-1 and TRBJ1-3; D not resolved. Germline V gene sequence: CDR1 SGHRS, CDR2 YFSETQ. The CDR3 runs to 14 residues. The germline V and J ends were trimmed by 0 bases and 2 bases, with 6 bases remaining between them. CDR3 amino acids: CASSLGGAGNTIYF. The CDR3 DNA reads TGCGCCAGCAGCTTGGGAGGCGCTGGAAACACCATATATTTT.

The chain combines TRBV4-1 with TRBJ1-2, with D possibly being TRBD1 (5 bases). The CDR3 consists of 15 residues. The germline CDR1 and CDR2 sequences are MGHRA and YSYEKL. Trimming removed 1 base from V and 4 bases from J, with 13 bases in between. The CDR3 coding sequence is TGCGCCAGCAGCCAAGGTGATGGGGCCGGCTATGGCTACACCTTC. It encodes CASSQGDGAGYGYTF.